One and the same sample provided the 2 T cell receptor beta chains below, sequenced in a study of blood T cell repertoires in COVID-19. TCRdb's copy holds only in-frame clones and misses some; the assay was immunoSEQ multiplex PCR. This sample has 40,000 to 55,000 clones, with more than 75% found just once. The sequenced sample was peripheral blood. The origin of the receptors is a man over 45 with active COVID-19.

A single count supports this clone. This chain joins TRBV2 and TRBJ2-3; a possible D gene is TRBD2 (5 bases). Germline V CDR1 and CDR2: SNHLY, FYNNEI. Trimming took off 8 bases at V and 0 bases at J, with 12 bases between the two ends. The CDR3 contains 14 residues. The CDR3 reads CASPDSASTDTQYF. CDR3 bases: TGTGCCAGCCCGGATAGCGCTAGCACAGATACGCAGTATTTT.

The chain links TRBV19 to TRBJ1-6; perhaps TRBD1 as D (6 bases). Germline-derived CDR1 and CDR2 are LNHDA and SQIVND (reference sequence). V lost 6 bases, J lost 10 bases, and 25 bases lay in between. This CDR3 has 17 amino acids. The CDR3 sequence: CASRDRLQQPGRSPLHF. The CDR3, as DNA: TGTGCCAGTAGGGACAGACTACAACAACCGGGTAGGTCACCCCTCCACTTT.